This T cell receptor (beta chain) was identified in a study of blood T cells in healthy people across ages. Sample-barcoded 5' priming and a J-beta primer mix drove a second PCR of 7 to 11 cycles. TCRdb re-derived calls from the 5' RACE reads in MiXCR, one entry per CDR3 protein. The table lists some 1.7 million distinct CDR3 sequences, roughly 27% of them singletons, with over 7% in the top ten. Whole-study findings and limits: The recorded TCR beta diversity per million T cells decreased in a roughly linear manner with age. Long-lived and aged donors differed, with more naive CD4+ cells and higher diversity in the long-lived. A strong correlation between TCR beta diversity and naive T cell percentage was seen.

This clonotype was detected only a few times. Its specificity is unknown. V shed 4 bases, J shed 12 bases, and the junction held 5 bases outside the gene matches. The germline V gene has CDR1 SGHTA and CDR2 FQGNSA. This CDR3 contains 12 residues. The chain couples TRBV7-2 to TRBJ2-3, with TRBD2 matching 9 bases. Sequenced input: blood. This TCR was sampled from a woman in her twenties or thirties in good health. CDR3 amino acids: CASSSLAGDQYF. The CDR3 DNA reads TGTGCCAGCAGCTCGTTAGCGGGGGACCAGTATTTT.